The clone carrying this T cell receptor beta chain was counted a few times. The antigen remains unidentified. Between the trimmed V and J ends, which lost 5 bases and 7 bases, there was a span of 18 bases. The CDR3 is 14 residues long. Germline CDR1 MNHNY, CDR2 SVGAGI (reference sequence). This specimen comes from a study of T-cell memory formation after mild COVID-19. Study findings and constraints: SARS-CoV-2 specificity of second-wave clones peaking day 37 was unconfirmed.

TCRdb re-derived calls from the 5' RACE reads in MiXCR, one entry per CDR3 protein. The sample carries 50,000 to 60,000 distinct CDR3 sequences, around 30% recorded once. This rearrangement joins TRBV6-6 to TRBJ2-7; no clear D. The TCR was taken from a man aged 18 to 35 who had mild COVID-19 (a few samples of this study predate the infection). Cell type and time point are not known. The sample was PBMCs or a T cell subset sorted from them (not recorded which). CDR3 nucleotides: TGTGCCAGCAGTACCCAGTGGGCCGCTTTGGAGCAGTACTTC. Its translation: CASSTQWAALEQYF.